These 25 T cell receptor beta chains were sequenced from one sample in a study of T-cell memory formation after mild COVID-19. MiXCR, applied by TCRdb to the 5' RACE reads, yields one record per CDR3 protein. This table holds about 560,000 distinct CDR3 sequences, about a sixth found once. Sequenced input: PBMCs or a T cell subset sorted from them (not recorded which). Receptor source: an adult woman who had mild COVID-19 (a few samples of this study predate the infection). Cell type and time point are not known.

This clonotype has a count of ten or more. This chain connects TRBV7-6 to TRBJ2-7; 7 nucleotides match TRBD1. Per the germline V gene, CDR1 is SGHVS and CDR2 is FNYEAQ. V gave up 1 base and J gave up 3 bases; unmatched junction bases: 6. This CDR3 comprises 15 residues. This CDR3 reads CASSLGQGDLYEQYF. Written as DNA, the CDR3 is TGTGCCAGCAGCTTAGGACAGGGTGACCTCTACGAGCAGTACTTC.

This chain uses TRBV6-5 with TRBJ2-7, with 7 bases that match TRBD2. CDR3 length: 14 residues. J was trimmed by 4 bases and V by 6 bases; bases with no gene match: 9. Germline V gives CDR1 MNHEY, CDR2 SVGAGI. The chain's CDR3 is CASSHGTNVYEQYF. CDR3 in DNA: TGTGCCAGCAGCCACGGGACTAACGTTTACGAGCAGTACTTC.

The chain has TRBV6-1 and TRBJ1-2, with D unclear. Germline V gene lookup returns CDR1 MNHNS and CDR2 SASEGT. Trimming took 3 bases from V and 0 from J, leaving 14 bases between them. CDR3 size: 16 residues. The CDR3 here is CASSDRQRDPNYGYTF. The CDR3, as DNA: TGTGCCAGCAGTGATCGTCAGAGAGACCCTAACTATGGCTACACCTTC.

This clonotype appeared a few times. V usage is TRBV5-1 and J usage is TRBJ2-2; weak D call: TRBD1 (7 bases). CDR3 length equals 17 residues. V lost 3 bases to trimming and J lost 1 base, with 16 bases between them. The germline V gene encodes CDR1 SGHRS and CDR2 YFSETQ. The CDR3 protein is CASSSVGGTVNTGELFF. The CDR3 DNA follows: TGCGCCAGCAGCTCAGTAGGGGGGACAGTGAACACCGGGGAGCTGTTTTTT.

The rearrangement links TRBV6-2 or TRBV6-3 to TRBJ2-5; 8 bases fit TRBD2. CDR3 length: 15 residues. The V gene end was trimmed by 6 bases and the J gene end by 5 bases; junction bases not matched to a gene: 11. In germline, CDR1 is MNHEY, CDR2 SVGEGT. DNA for the CDR3: TGTGCCAGCAGCACCCATGGCGGGAGGACGGAGACCCAGTACTTC. Translation: CASSTHGGRTETQYF.

The chain uses TRBV3-1 and TRBJ2-5; the match to TRBD2 covers 7 bases. The CDR3 spans 14 residues. The V segment lost 5 bases and the J segment 5 bases; nucleotides outside the gene matches: 8. Germline V lookup: CDR1 LGHDT, CDR2 YNNKEL (reference sequence). CDR3 sequence: CASSFRTRRETQYF. As DNA, the CDR3 is TGTGCCAGCAGCTTCCGGACTAGACGGGAGACCCAGTACTTC.

The genes are TRBV2 and TRBJ2-7, with D possibly TRBD2 on 5 matching bases. Germline CDR1 and CDR2: SNHLY and FYNNEI. Trimming took 8 bases from V and 6 from J, leaving 11 bases between them. This CDR3 spans 11 amino acids. CDR3 nucleotides: TGTGCCAGCGGACTTAGCTCCGAGCAGTACTTC. Amino acid sequence: CASGLSSEQYF.

The V and J genes are TRBV4-1 and TRBJ2-3; 10 bases are a match to TRBD2. Germline V gene sequence: CDR1 MGHRA, CDR2 YSYEKL. V was pared by 4 bases and J by 0 bases, with 4 bases of the junction left unmatched. The CDR3 has 16 residues. CDR3 region: CASSPDSGGSTDTQYF. The CDR3 nucleotides are TGCGCCAGCAGCCCTGATAGCGGGGGGAGCACAGATACGCAGTATTTT.

This rearrangement joins TRBV7-9 to TRBJ2-1; 13 bases are a match to TRBD2. V lost 2 bases to trimming and J lost 9 bases; unmatched junction nucleotides: 4. Germline CDR1 and CDR2: SEHNR and FQNEAQ (reference sequence). The CDR3 has 15 residues. CDR3 coding DNA: TGTGCCAGCAGCTTAACTAGCGGGGGGGATACTGAGCAGTTCTTC. It encodes CASSLTSGGDTEQFF.

In this sample, this clonotype turned up a few times. A much bigger clone sits one base away, suggesting this may be a read error. The chain carries TRBV21-1 and TRBJ2-7; TRBD1, the table's D call, lacks a check against the DNA. TRBV21-1 is classified as a pseudogene. The CDR3 runs 13 residues. CDR3 coding DNA: TGTGCCAGCGGGGGACAGGGGGTCTACGAGCAGTACTTC. Translating gives CASGGQGVYEQYF.

This clonotype was observed at least ten times. The genes are TRBV7-9 and TRBJ2-5; TRBD2 matches 8 bases. From germline, CDR1 is SEHNR and CDR2 FQNEAQ (reference sequence). V trimming: 11 bases; J trimming: 5 bases; junction bases outside the gene matches: 10. This CDR3 has 13 amino acids. The CDR3 coding sequence is TGTGCCGCAACCGGGAGGGGCAGCGAGACCCAGTACTTC. Amino acids: CAATGRGSETQYF.

The chain has TRBV4-2 and TRBJ2-7; D is possibly TRBD1 (5 bases). The CDR3 length is 14 residues. V lost 4 bases and J 2 bases, leaving 12 bases between the germline ends. The germline V gene has CDR1 LGHNA and CDR2 YNFKEQ. The CDR3 loop is CASSPSPGTYEQYF. In nucleotides, the CDR3 is TGTGCCAGCAGCCCAAGTCCAGGGACCTACGAGCAGTACTTC.

This clonotype occurred a few times. This chain links TRBV12-3 or TRBV12-4 with TRBJ2-1; 11 bases are shared with TRBD2. J was trimmed by 5 bases and V by 8 bases; bases with no gene match: 5. The CDR3 runs 14 residues. This CDR3 reads CASSLTSGNNEQFF. For the CDR3, the DNA is TGTGCCAGCTCCTTGACTAGCGGGAACAATGAGCAGTTCTTC.

This clonotype was found once. The chain recombines TRBV24-1 with TRBJ1-2; 9 bases are shared with TRBD1. CDR1 is KGHDR, CDR2 SFDVKD, per germline. The trim removed 4 bases at V and 8 bases at J, leaving 4 bases unmatched. The CDR3 spans 13 residues. The CDR3 DNA is TGTGCCACCAGTGACCGGGACAGGGCCGGCTACACCTTC. Protein product: CATSDRDRAGYTF.

V is TRBV15 and J is TRBJ2-3; 12 positions agree with TRBD1. Germline CDR1 reads LNHNV; CDR2 reads YYDKDF (reference sequence). CDR3 size: 17 residues. V shed 1 base and J 6 bases; nucleotides not matched to a gene: 8. Here the CDR3 reads CATSRVGTGGSGDTQYF. The CDR3 coding sequence is TGTGCCACCAGCAGAGTCGGGACAGGGGGCTCGGGGGATACGCAGTATTTT.

Only a few counts were recorded for this clonotype. The chain links TRBV7-2 to TRBJ2-7, with D possibly TRBD1 on 6 matching bases. The germline V and J ends were trimmed by 2 bases and 2 bases, with 16 bases remaining between them. Germline V gives CDR1 SGHTA, CDR2 FQGNSA. CDR3 length: 16 amino acids. The chain's CDR3 is CASSLTPQGTTYEQYF. CDR3 nucleotide sequence: TGTGCCAGCAGCTTAACGCCCCAGGGGACGACCTACGAGCAGTACTTC. The full variable domain, rest sourced from reference TRBV7-2 and TRBJ2-7, is GAGVSQSPSNKVTEKGKDVELRCDPISGHTALYWYRQSLGQGLEFLIYFQGNSAPDKSGLPSDRFSAERTGGSVSTLTIQRTQQEDSAVYLCASSLTPQGTTYEQYFGPGTRLTVT.

The V and J genes are TRBV7-2 and TRBJ2-3; possibly TRBD2 for D (6 bases). The CDR3 is made up of 17 amino acids. The germline CDR1 and CDR2 sequences are SGHTA and FQGNSA. Trimming stripped 4 bases from V and 3 bases from J, with 20 bases between. The CDR3 protein is CASSSMRRELGTDTQYF. The CDR3 DNA is TGTGCCAGCAGCTCCATGAGGAGGGAATTGGGGACAGATACGCAGTATTTT.

This clonotype was found many times. The CDR3 loop is CASSVGTTPAETQYF. CDR3 DNA sequence: TGTGCCAGCAGCGTCGGGACTACGCCAGCAGAGACCCAGTACTTC. The rearrangement links TRBV9 to TRBJ2-5; TRBD2 matches 7 bases. The ends lost 2 bases at V and 4 bases at J; junction bases unmatched: 8. CDR3 size: 15 residues. CDR1 and CDR2 (germline): SGDLS, YYNGEE.

This chain joins TRBV18 and TRBJ1-1; 9 bases align to TRBD1. Germline CDR1 and CDR2: KGHSH and LQKENI. The J segment lost 6 bases and the V segment lost 2 bases, leaving 1 base of the junction unmatched. This CDR3 is built from 13 residues. In DNA form, the CDR3 reads TGTGCCAGCTCACCAAGGACAGGGGCTGAAGCTTTCTTT. It translates to CASSPRTGAEAFF. Combining the CDR3 with reference TRBV18 and TRBJ1-1 gives the whole variable domain NAGVMQNPRHLVRRRGQEARLRCSPMKGHSHVYWYRQLPEEGLKFMVYLQKENIIDESGMPKERFSAEFPKEGPSILRIQQVVRGDSAAYFCASSPRTGAEAFFGQGTRLTVV.

The table lists this clonotype with a few counts. The gene calls are TRBV7-9 and TRBJ2-5; D ambiguous. V lost 5 bases, J lost 13 bases, and 17 bases lay in between. Germline CDR1 reads SEHNR; CDR2 reads FQNEAQ (reference sequence). This CDR3 comprises 12 residues. CDR3 in DNA: TGTGCCAGCAGCCTCCCTGGCATCGCAGGGTACTTC. Amino acids: CASSLPGIAGYF.

There are a few counts of this clonotype. The CDR3 reads CASSLVRRVYTEAFF. CDR3 bases: TGTGCCAGCAGTTTAGTCCGGCGAGTGTATACAGAAGCTTTCTTT. The chain links TRBV12-3 or TRBV12-4 to TRBJ1-1; D remains unclear. With 1 base removed from V and 8 bases from J, the gap between germline ends came to 17 bases. This CDR3 comprises 15 residues.

The V and J genes are TRBV5-1 and TRBJ1-4; D might be TRBD1 (5 bases). Deletions cut 0 bases from V and 8 bases from J, with 11 bases between. CDR1 is SGHRS, CDR2 YFSETQ, per germline. CDR3 length: 14 residues. CDR3 in amino acids: CASSLGVGEEKLFF. DNA for the CDR3: TGCGCCAGCAGCTTGGGCGTGGGGGAGGAAAAACTGTTTTTT.

The chain recombines TRBV14 with TRBJ2-5, with TRBD2 identical over 8 bases. The CDR3 is made up of 15 amino acids. Germline CDR1 and CDR2: SGHDN and FVKESK. V shed 2 bases, J shed 4 bases, and the junction held 6 bases outside the gene matches. Here the CDR3 reads CASSQLAGVGETQYF. CDR3 DNA: TGTGCCAGCAGCCAACTAGCGGGTGTAGGAGAGACCCAGTACTTC.

This clonotype was seen a handful of times. The chain carries TRBV7-2 and TRBJ2-2; 8 nucleotides agree with TRBD2. The V gene end was trimmed by 2 bases and the J gene end by 0 bases; junction bases not matched to a gene: 2. Germline loops: CDR1 SGHTA, CDR2 FQGNSA. This CDR3 spans 16 amino acids. The CDR3: CASSLSLAANTGELFF. The CDR3 DNA sequence: TGTGCCAGCAGCTTATCACTAGCGGCGAACACCGGGGAGCTGTTTTTT.

The chain employs TRBV4-1 and TRBJ2-1; 8 bases agree with TRBD1. The V gene's germline CDR1 is MGHRA and CDR2 YSYEKL. V shed 3 bases, J shed 8 bases, and the junction held 12 bases outside the gene matches. CDR3 length: 16 residues. CDR3 amino acids: CASSHAPRTGIDEQFF. CDR3 DNA sequence: TGCGCCAGCAGCCATGCCCCCCGGACAGGGATCGATGAGCAGTTCTTC.